Below, 28 T cell receptor beta chains from the same sample are listed, as sequenced in a study of graft-versus-host responses after intestinal transplantation (dated by TCRdb to the early 2020s). No antigen has been assigned to these receptors. Libraries were prepared through the immunoSEQ multiplex PCR assay. Sourced from immuneACCESS, this table was stored by TCRdb with only in-frame sequences that have V and J called. A share of the clones is absent; for the studies checked, an unresolved V gene accounts for under half, and the remainder has no known explanation. This sample has 120,000 or so clones in its table, and around 95% of those were observed once. The top ten clonotypes cover roughly 0.5% of the sample. This specimen's time point label, per the study, means: cells obtained before transplantation from donor or recipient. The specimen was unstimulated CD8+ T cells sorted from spleen or lymph node cells, collected before intestinal transplant. All receptors derive from a human donor who received an intestinal transplant.

The V gene is TRBV27, the J gene TRBJ2-5; 7 positions match TRBD2. CDR1 and CDR2 (germline): MNHEY, SMNVEV (reference sequence). This CDR3 region has 15 residues. V was clipped by 1 base and J by 2 bases; unmatched bases: 4. CDR3 in amino acids: CASSLWASGQETQYF. CDR3 DNA: TGTGCCAGCAGTTTATGGGCTAGCGGACAAGAGACCCAGTACTTC.

This chain links TRBV10-3 with TRBJ2-5, with 11 bases identical to TRBD1. CDR1 ENHRY and CDR2 SYGVKD come from the germline V gene. Trimming removed 10 bases from V and 3 bases from J; junction bases left unmatched: 4. The CDR3 covers 13 residues. Written as DNA, the CDR3 is TGTGCCACCACGGGACAGGGGGAAGAGACCCAGTACTTC. As protein: CATTGQGEETQYF.

The chain has TRBV19 and TRBJ2-1; no clear D. The CDR3 is made up of 11 amino acids. V was clipped by 3 bases and J by 7 bases, with 4 bases between them. The V gene's germline CDR1 is LNHDA and CDR2 SQIVND (reference sequence). CDR3 in amino acids: CASSMANEQFF. The CDR3 DNA is TGTGCCAGTAGTATGGCAAATGAGCAGTTCTTC.

The count of this clone is one. The chain carries TRBV4-2 and TRBJ2-5; D gene uncertain. CDR3 length: 15 amino acids. The V end was cut by 0 bases, the J end by 1 base, with 9 bases between. CDR1 and CDR2 (germline): LGHNA, YNFKEQ. For the CDR3, the DNA is TGTGCCAGCAGCCAAGAAGGGTTCTTCCAAGAGACCCAGTACTTC. It specifies CASSQEGFFQETQYF.

The rearrangement uses TRBV4-1 and TRBJ1-1; D is uncertain. V was clipped by 7 bases and J by 0 bases, with 9 bases between them. Germline loops: CDR1 MGHRA, CDR2 YSYEKL. The CDR3 runs 13 residues. CDR3 nucleotide sequence: TGCGCCAGCACCTCAGGTATGAACACTGAAGCTTTCTTT. This sequence encodes CASTSGMNTEAFF.

The V call is TRBV6-5, the J call TRBJ1-2; 12 nucleotides match TRBD1. The CDR3 has 15 residues. The V gene's germline CDR1 is MNHEY and CDR2 SVGAGI. Trimming at V came to 6 bases and at J to 7 bases, leaving 9 bases not matched to a gene. The chain's CDR3 is CASRGPGQGASGYTF. The DNA of the CDR3 is TGTGCCAGCAGGGGGCCGGGACAGGGGGCCTCTGGCTACACCTTC.

The genes are TRBV7-9 and TRBJ2-4, with 8 bases that match TRBD1. The CDR3 loop spans 19 amino acids. The junction had 15 bases not matched to a gene; V was cut back by 5 bases and J by 0 bases. Germline CDR1 SEHNR, CDR2 FQNEAQ (reference sequence). Here the CDR3 DNA reads TGTGCCAGCAGCGCCCGGGACAGGAGAGGTGGTTCAGCCAAAAACATTCAGTACTTC. Translated, it gives CASSARDRRGGSAKNIQYF. The full variable domain, its missing parts supplied by reference TRBV7-9 and TRBJ2-4, is DTGVSQNPRHKITKRGQNVTFRCDPISEHNRLYWYRQTLGQGPEFLTYFQNEAQLEKSRLLSDRFSAERPKGSFSTLEIQRTEQGDSAMYLCASSARDRRGGSAKNIQYFGAGTRLSVL.

This sequence joins TRBV29-1 and TRBJ2-3; D not resolved. Germline loops: CDR1 SQVTM, CDR2 ANQGSEA. This CDR3 spans 13 amino acids. The V and J ends lost 6 bases and 0 bases respectively, with 10 bases between them. The CDR3 DNA reads as TGCAGCGTCGACTCCACTAGCACAGATACGCAGTATTTT. It encodes CSVDSTSTDTQYF.

The rearrangement joins TRBV4-2 to TRBJ2-2; no definite D call. There are 15 residues in the CDR3. V was shortened by 1 base and J by 3 bases, with 9 bases between the two germline ends. CDR1 is LGHNA and CDR2 is YNFKEQ in the germline V gene. CDR3 sequence reads: CASSQGPLYTGELFF. The DNA of the CDR3 is TGTGCCAGCAGCCAAGGGCCACTATACACCGGGGAGCTGTTTTTT.

The rearrangement links TRBV5-6 to TRBJ2-7; TRBD2 might be the D (6 bases). The ends were cut back, 2 bases at V and 5 bases at J, with 11 bases in the middle. The length of the CDR3 is 13 residues. Germline CDR1 reads SGHDT; CDR2 reads YYEEEE. The CDR3 here is CASSFGGSHEQYF. For the CDR3, the DNA is TGTGCCAGCAGCTTTGGGGGGAGCCACGAGCAGTACTTC.

V gene TRBV4-1 combines with J gene TRBJ2-1, with TRBD1 matching over 7 bases. The germline V gene encodes CDR1 MGHRA and CDR2 YSYEKL. V shed 5 bases and J 4 bases; nucleotides not matched to a gene: 5. The CDR3 extends over 14 amino acids. CDR3 loop: CASSTKGAYNEQFF. In DNA, the CDR3 is TGCGCCAGCAGCACGAAGGGGGCATACAATGAGCAGTTCTTC.

The J gene is TRBJ2-1, the V gene TRBV7-8; perhaps TRBD1 as D (6 bases). Germline CDR1 and CDR2: SGHVS and FQNEAQ. CDR3 length: 15 amino acids. Trimming pared 4 bases from V and 4 bases from J, leaving 14 bases between. The DNA for the CDR3 is TGTGCCAGCAGCTACACTGAGGGACAATACAATGAGCAGTTCTTC. This encodes CASSYTEGQYNEQFF.

The V and J genes are TRBV7-9 and TRBJ1-2, with D perhaps matching TRBD1 (5 bases). V lost 0 bases, J lost 7 bases, and 12 bases lay in between. The V gene's germline CDR1 is SEHNR and CDR2 FQNEAQ (reference sequence). The CDR3 length is 14 residues. CDR3 region: CASSLAHGGAGYTF. The CDR3 DNA follows: TGTGCCAGCAGCTTAGCGCACGGGGGTGCTGGCTACACCTTC.

This clone was seen once. The V call is TRBV7-9, the J call TRBJ2-5; 10 bases fit TRBD1. Germline CDR1 and CDR2: SEHNR and FQNEAQ (reference sequence). This CDR3 contains 15 residues. The V segment lost 7 bases and the J segment 1 base; nucleotides outside the gene matches: 6. CDR3 loop: CASNPRTGGQETQYF. The CDR3 DNA is TGTGCCAGCAACCCGCGGACAGGGGGCCAAGAGACCCAGTACTTC.

The rearrangement links TRBV18 to TRBJ2-5; 9 bases are shared with TRBD1. CDR1 and CDR2 from the germline V gene are KGHSH and LQKENI. The ends lost 5 bases at V and 4 bases at J; junction bases unmatched: 14. The CDR3 is made up of 17 amino acids. The CDR3 nucleotides read TGTGCCAGCTCATTGCGGATTGGGGACAGGGATGGAGAGACCCAGTACTTC. Protein: CASSLRIGDRDGETQYF.

CDR3 protein: CASSRASSGDSYNEQFF. CDR3 nucleotide sequence: TGCGCCAGCAGCCGAGCCAGTAGCGGGGATTCCTACAATGAGCAGTTCTTC. The chain employs TRBV4-1 and TRBJ2-1; TRBD2 agrees at 8 bases. The CDR3 is made up of 17 amino acids. The germline V gene encodes CDR1 MGHRA and CDR2 YSYEKL. J was trimmed by 1 base and V by 4 bases; bases with no gene match: 9.

This clone was counted a single time. This chain connects TRBV2 to TRBJ2-7; weak D call: TRBD2 (5 bases). This CDR3 has 16 amino acids. Trimming removed 11 bases at V and 3 bases at J, with 26 bases between. In germline, CDR1 is SNHLY, CDR2 FYNNEI. In DNA form, the CDR3 reads TGTGCCTCCCAATCCGGGATTCAGACTGGGGACTACGAGCAGTACTTC. Its translation is CASQSGIQTGDYEQYF.

The V gene is TRBV27, the J gene TRBJ2-7, with D possibly being TRBD1 (6 bases). This CDR3 comprises 15 residues. Trimming shortened V by 5 bases and J by 4 bases, and 18 bases separated the two germline ends. Germline values: CDR1 MNHEY, CDR2 SMNVEV (reference sequence). CDR3 loop: CASSTLQGMEYEQYF. The DNA of the CDR3 is TGTGCCAGCAGTACGCTACAGGGAATGGAGTACGAGCAGTACTTC.

J is TRBJ2-1 and V is TRBV4-2; 9 bases are a match to TRBD2. The CDR3 is 21 residues long. V was clipped by 0 bases and J by 2 bases; unmatched bases: 17. CDR1 and CDR2 from the germline V gene are LGHNA and YNFKEQ. The CDR3: CASSQEDLSGRTTAAYNEQFF. DNA of the CDR3: TGTGCCAGCAGCCAAGAAGATTTGAGCGGGAGGACCACTGCCGCCTACAATGAGCAGTTCTTC.

The chain combines TRBV11-2 with TRBJ2-6; D gene uncertain. Trimming left V 0 bases short and J 0 bases short, with 6 bases between. From germline, CDR1 is SGHAT and CDR2 FQNNGV. The CDR3 has 16 amino acids. The CDR3 sequence is CASSLDFASGANVLTF. In nucleotides, the CDR3 is TGTGCCAGCAGCTTAGACTTCGCCTCTGGGGCCAACGTCCTGACTTTC.

CDR3 residues: CASSRHSLDTIYF. The CDR3, as DNA: TGTGCCAGCAGCCGGCATTCCCTAGACACCATATATTTT. The gene calls are TRBV7-6 and TRBJ1-3; D uncertain. The CDR3 is 13 residues long. V shed 5 bases and J shed 8 bases, with 13 bases lying between them. The germline V gene has CDR1 SGHVS and CDR2 FNYEAQ. Based on the CDR3 plus reference TRBV7-6 and TRBJ1-3, the full variable domain is GAGVSQSPRYKVTKRGQDVALRCDPISGHVSLYWYRQALGQGPEFLTYFNYEAQQDKSGLPNDRFSAERPEGSISTLTIQRTEQRDSAMYRCASSRHSLDTIYFGEGSWLTVV.

This clone has just one count. The chain is built from TRBV7-8 and TRBJ2-1, with 7 bases that match TRBD1. The CDR3 loop spans 15 amino acids. The junction had 7 bases not matched to a gene; V was cut back by 6 bases and J by 2 bases. Germline V CDR1 and CDR2: SGHVS, FQNEAQ. The CDR3 nucleotides are TGTGCCAGCAGGGAGAACAGGGGACCCTACAATGAGCAGTTCTTC. This translates into CASRENRGPYNEQFF.

The chain carries TRBV29-1 and TRBJ2-1; possibly TRBD1 or TRBD2 for D (5 bases each). CDR1 SQVTM and CDR2 ANQGSEA come from the germline V gene. V was clipped by 2 bases and J by 8 bases, with 7 bases between them. The CDR3 has 11 amino acids. In DNA, the CDR3 is TGCAGCGTTGAAATGGGGGATGAGCAGTTCTTC. It specifies CSVEMGDEQFF.

This clone was seen a few times. J is TRBJ2-3 and V is TRBV6-5; no clear D. Trimming took 2 bases from V and 3 from J, leaving 6 bases between them. Germline values: CDR1 MNHEY, CDR2 SVGAGI. This CDR3 is built from 13 residues. The CDR3 reads CASSYGGTDTQYF. As DNA, the CDR3 is TGTGCCAGCAGTTACGGTGGTACAGATACGCAGTATTTT.

This rearrangement joins TRBV7-9 to TRBJ2-7; 8 bases map to TRBD1. V shed 6 bases and J 5 bases; nucleotides not matched to a gene: 9. Looked up from germline, CDR1 is SEHNR and CDR2 is FQNEAQ (reference sequence). The CDR3 spans 14 residues. The chain's CDR3 is CASSPRDRRDEQYF. The CDR3 DNA sequence: TGTGCCAGCAGTCCAAGGGACAGGCGGGACGAGCAGTACTTC.

This clone came up a few times. The chain carries TRBV7-9 and TRBJ2-7; tentative D call: TRBD2 (6 bases). The CDR3 totals 15 residues. V lost 2 bases and J lost 2, with 13 bases in between. CDR1 and CDR2 (germline): SEHNR, FQNEAQ (reference sequence). The CDR3 sequence is CASSLLAEPPYEQYF. In DNA, the CDR3 is TGTGCCAGCAGCTTATTAGCGGAGCCCCCCTACGAGCAGTACTTC.

This clone has only one observation. V usage is TRBV6-5 and J usage is TRBJ2-1; TRBD2 matches at 7 bases. The CDR3 has 13 amino acids. The ends lost 2 bases at V and 13 bases at J; junction bases unmatched: 8. CDR1 and CDR2 from the germline V gene are MNHEY and SVGAGI. The CDR3 sequence: CASSYGGSSPQFF. The CDR3, as DNA: TGTGCCAGCAGTTACGGCGGGAGCTCCCCACAGTTCTTC.

The chain is built from TRBV9 and TRBJ2-1; D may be TRBD1 (6 bases). Germline CDR1 and CDR2: SGDLS and YYNGEE. Deletions cut 3 bases from V and 7 bases from J, with 11 bases between. This CDR3 is built from 13 residues. The CDR3: CASSDTGYNEQFF. CDR3 nucleotides: TGTGCCAGCAGCGATACAGGGTATAATGAGCAGTTCTTC. Complete variable domain (other parts from reference TRBV9 and TRBJ2-1): DSGVTQTPKHLITATGQRVTLRCSPRSGDLSVYWYQQSLDQGLQFLIQYYNGEERAKGNILERFSAQQFPDLHSELNLSSLELGDSALYFCASSDTGYNEQFFGPGTRLTVL.